Given below is one T cell receptor (beta chain) in context. Antigen unknown. Naivety among CD8 cells was defined by CD45RO negativity and positive CCR7 selection, thereby excluding terminally differentiated effector memory CD45RA+ cells. These data belong to a study of shared clonotypes between healthy human individuals. Study background: A donor's plate count was three for CD4 naive and three for CD4 memory; CD8 naive had two and CD8 memory one.

Study results and limitations: In the sorted subsets, rarefaction showed sequencing was incomplete despite large depth. There were few donors, and this limited the genetic and exposure-history diversity represented.

Generated by immunoSEQ multiplex PCR, the TCRdb table keeps only in-frame clones and is missing some. The sample yields about 580,000 clones, about 98% seen once. The source of this sequence is a man younger than 40 in good health. Sequenced input: naive CD8+ T cells sorted from blood.

The CDR3 region is CASSPAGNYNEQFF. Here the CDR3 DNA reads TGTGCCAGCTCACCAGCCGGGAACTACAATGAGCAGTTCTTC. The gene calls are TRBV18 and TRBJ2-1; tentatively, D is TRBD2 (5 bases). Germline V lookup: CDR1 KGHSH, CDR2 LQKENI. V lost 2 bases to trimming and J lost 3 bases, with 8 bases between them. CDR3 length: 14 residues.